This TCR beta chain is from a study of T cell responses to AZD1222 COVID-19 vaccine. Profiling relied on immunoSEQ multiplex PCR, and the TCRdb table lists in-frame clones only, not all of them. The sample lists 95,000 to 150,000 clones; around 88% were seen once. The germline V gene has CDR1 MNHEY and CDR2 SVGEGT. The CDR3 extends over 12 amino acids. Deletions cut 2 bases from V and 5 bases from J, with 6 bases between. Sample: peripheral blood, taken on day 0 of AZD1222 vaccination. The chain recombines TRBV6-2 or TRBV6-3 with TRBJ1-2; D gene unclear. The origin of this receptor is an adult in good health. CDR3: CASSYTVYGYTF. The CDR3 nucleotides are TGTGCCAGCAGTTACACGGTTTATGGCTACACCTTC.